The clone carrying this T cell receptor (beta chain) has just a few counts. As yet, its antigen is unknown. Profiling relied on immunoSEQ multiplex PCR, and the TCRdb table lists in-frame clones only, not all of them. The sample has more than 55,000 clones, approximately 80% seen once. The sample originates from a study of OX40 agonist ivuxolimab in advanced cancers. Study at large: Patients got intravenous ivuxolimab at 0.01 to 10 mg/kg every 2 weeks. The study enrolled dose-escalation patients with hepatocellular carcinoma, melanoma, renal cell or head and neck cancer. Study results and caveats: Which antigen the expanded peripheral T cells recognized is unknown.

On cycle 4 day 1 and cycle 7 day 1, as well as at baseline, blood was sampled. The CDR3 has 14 amino acids. The V end was cut by 6 bases, the J end by 6 bases, with 15 bases between. Germline values: CDR1 KGHSH, CDR2 LQKENI. The source of this sequence is an adult with an advanced solid tumor such as melanoma, head and neck, liver or kidney cancer. The chain uses TRBV18 and TRBJ1-5; D is unresolved. The specimen was CD4+ or CD8+ T cells sorted from blood, collected in a trial of the OX40 agonist ivuxolimab. The CDR3 sequence is CASSSDGFLQPQHF. The CDR3 DNA reads as TGTGCCAGCTCCTCTGACGGGTTTCTTCAGCCCCAGCATTTT.